These 27 T cell receptor beta chains originate from one sample sequenced in a study of radiation and T cells in renal cell carcinoma. Specified time point: blood 2 weeks post-SBRT. Treatment defined: 15 Gy SBRT to primary tumor, nephrectomy 4 weeks later. The repertoire was sequenced with immunoSEQ multiplex PCR; TCRdb's copy has only in-frame clones and lacks some. This sample has roughly 130,000 clones, with approximately 90% found just once. Sequenced material: blood, taken from a patient whose treatment included radiotherapy and nephrectomy. These receptors were obtained from a woman in her 70s with renal cell carcinoma.

The rearrangement joins TRBV19 to TRBJ1-5; no definite D call. The germline V and J ends were trimmed by 3 bases and 4 bases, with 13 bases remaining between them. Germline V gene sequence: CDR1 LNHDA, CDR2 SQIVND (reference sequence). This CDR3 region has 15 residues. The CDR3 coding sequence is TGTGCCAGTAGTATCCCCGGGCAGAAGAATCAGCCCCAGCATTTT. Its translation is CASSIPGQKNQPQHF.

With respect to this clone: Its ends do not fully match the called genes, so a read error is possible. The chain's CDR3 is CASSFDGGGADEQFF. CDR3 DNA: TGTGCTAGCAGCTTTGACGGCGGGGGGGCGGATGAGCAGTTCTTC. This sequence joins TRBV7-7 and TRBJ2-1, with 9 bases lining up with TRBD2. The germline V gene has CDR1 SSHAT and CDR2 FNYEAQ (reference sequence). The CDR3 sequence is 15 residues long.

The chain has TRBV6-6 and TRBJ1-1; D is perhaps TRBD1 (5 bases). CDR1 MNHNY and CDR2 SVGAGI come from the germline V gene (reference sequence). The CDR3 sequence is 15 residues long. V shed 6 bases and J shed 0 bases, with 14 bases lying between them. The DNA of the CDR3 is TGTGCCAGCAGCTCTGGACATTTCATGAACACTGAAGCTTTCTTT. Translated: CASSSGHFMNTEAFF.

V is TRBV2 and J is TRBJ2-2; D not resolved. CDR1 SNHLY and CDR2 FYNNEI come from the germline V gene. The CDR3 has 15 amino acids. Trimming shortened V by 9 bases and J by 5 bases, and 19 bases separated the two germline ends. CDR3 loop: CARGFTPERTGELFF. CDR3 nucleotides: TGTGCCAGAGGGTTTACCCCCGAACGTACCGGGGAGCTGTTTTTT.

This clone has a single count. V and J are TRBV7-9 and TRBJ2-7; 7 bases fit TRBD1. The CDR3 is 13 amino acids. Germline V gives CDR1 SEHNR, CDR2 FQNEAQ (reference sequence). V trimming: 5 bases; J trimming: 4 bases; junction bases outside the gene matches: 5. CDR3 in amino acids: CASSVQGTYEQYF. CDR3 DNA: TGTGCCAGCAGCGTACAGGGGACATACGAGCAGTACTTC. Based on the CDR3 plus reference TRBV7-9 and TRBJ2-7, the full variable domain is DTGVSQNPRHKITKRGQNVTFRCDPISEHNRLYWYRQTLGQGPEFLTYFQNEAQLEKSRLLSDRFSAERPKGSFSTLEIQRTEQGDSAMYLCASSVQGTYEQYFGPGTRLTVT.

This clone was seen more than once but under ten times. The V call is TRBV5-1, the J call TRBJ1-1; 9 nucleotides agree with TRBD1. This CDR3 region has 15 residues. The V gene's germline CDR1 is SGHRS and CDR2 YFSETQ. The J segment lost 0 bases and the V segment lost 2 bases, leaving 2 bases of the junction unmatched. This chain's CDR3 is CASSLGQGMNTEAFF. The CDR3 DNA is TGCGCCAGCAGCTTAGGACAGGGGATGAACACTGAAGCTTTCTTT.

The CDR3 DNA is TGCGCCAGCAGCGCGAGGGAGGGGGGGACGAACACTGAAGCTTTCTTT. It yields the protein CASSAREGGTNTEAFF. The chain links TRBV5-1 to TRBJ1-1; TRBD1 might be the D (6 bases). This CDR3 region has 16 residues. V was shortened by 4 bases and J by 1 base, with 17 bases between the two germline ends. CDR1 is SGHRS, CDR2 YFSETQ, per germline.

The rearrangement links TRBV7-2 to TRBJ2-5; TRBD2 aligns across 12 bases. The CDR3 consists of 17 residues. V lost 3 bases, J lost 5 bases, and 10 bases stayed unmatched. The V gene's germline CDR1 is SGHTA and CDR2 FQGNSA. The CDR3 DNA is TGTGCCAGCAGCTTGACTAGCGGGGGATTAGTTTGGGAGACCCAGTACTTC. Translated, it gives CASSLTSGGLVWETQYF.

The V call is TRBV28, the J call TRBJ2-7; the D is unclear. This CDR3 comprises 12 residues. Germline CDR1 and CDR2: MDHEN and SYDVKM. Trimming cost V 2 bases and J 3 bases, with 5 bases left between them. This CDR3 is CASSLGVYEQYF. In DNA form, the CDR3 reads TGTGCCAGCAGTTTAGGGGTCTACGAGCAGTACTTC.

The sample holds a few counts of this clone. The V call is TRBV29-1, the J call TRBJ1-1; 9 nucleotides align to TRBD1. From germline, CDR1 is SQVTM and CDR2 ANQGSEA. The V and J ends lost 6 bases and 7 bases, in that order; junction bases with no gene match: 12. The length of the CDR3 is 14 residues. CDR3 DNA: TGCAGCGTCGAAATGACAGGGGGATTGGGTGAAGCTTTCTTT. This codes for CSVEMTGGLGEAFF.

This chain joins TRBV5-1 and TRBJ2-3, with D unresolved. This CDR3 contains 16 residues. V lost 3 bases, J lost 0 bases, and 14 bases lay in between. Germline V lookup: CDR1 SGHRS, CDR2 YFSETQ. The CDR3 DNA reads TGCGCCAGCAGCTCATACACGGGTTCTAGCACAGATACGCAGTATTTT. Protein product: CASSSYTGSSTDTQYF.

DNA for the CDR3: TGTGCCAGCAGCCCTGGCCGGGACAGGGGAGCCTACGAGCAGTACTTC. Its protein is CASSPGRDRGAYEQYF. This chain links TRBV5-4 with TRBJ2-7; 10 nucleotides agree with TRBD1. This CDR3 comprises 16 residues. V lost 4 bases and J lost 2; bases outside the gene matches: 9. CDR1 is SGHNT, CDR2 YYREEE, per germline (reference sequence).

The chain joins TRBV29-1 to TRBJ1-3, with D unclear. The CDR3 is 12 amino acids. V was cut by 5 bases and J by 1 base, with 6 bases left in between. The germline V gene encodes CDR1 SQVTM and CDR2 ANQGSEA. CDR3 in amino acids: CSVRGSGNTIYF. The CDR3 nucleotides read TGCAGCGTTCGCGGTTCTGGAAACACCATATATTTT. Full variable domain (remainder filled in from reference TRBV29-1 and TRBJ1-3): SAVISQKPSRDICQRGTSLTIQCQVDSQVTMMFWYRQQPGQSLTLIATANQGSEATYESGFVIDKFPISRPNLTFSTLTVSNMSPEDSSIYLCSVRGSGNTIYFGEGSWLTVV.

The V and J genes are TRBV5-6 and TRBJ2-6, with D uncertain. Trimming pared 3 bases from V and 8 bases from J, leaving 6 bases between. The germline CDR1 and CDR2 sequences are SGHDT and YYEEEE. The CDR3 contains 12 residues. This CDR3 is CASSSRSNVLTF. The CDR3 DNA follows: TGTGCCAGCAGCTCCAGATCCAACGTCCTGACTTTC.

The chain links TRBV4-2 to TRBJ1-1, with 11 positions matching TRBD1. Trimming at V came to 3 bases and at J to 6 bases, leaving 9 bases not matched to a gene. This CDR3 comprises 16 residues. CDR1 and CDR2 from the germline V gene are LGHNA and YNFKEQ. Here the CDR3 reads CASSQMGTGGRPEAFF. CDR3 nucleotide sequence: TGTGCCAGCAGCCAGATGGGGACAGGGGGAAGGCCTGAAGCTTTCTTT.

V usage is TRBV5-4 and J usage is TRBJ1-2; unclear D gene. V lost 3 bases and J lost 7, with 19 bases in between. The CDR3 consists of 15 residues. Germline values: CDR1 SGHNT, CDR2 YYREEE (reference sequence). The CDR3 DNA reads as TGTGCCAGCAGCTCTACGGGAGTAAATAGTCGTGGCTACACCTTC. Protein: CASSSTGVNSRGYTF.

The chain combines TRBV30 with TRBJ1-1; the D is unclear. The CDR3 contains 13 residues. The germline V gene encodes CDR1 GTSNPN and CDR2 SVGIG (reference sequence). V was pared by 2 bases and J by 0 bases, with 7 bases between. CDR3: CAWSRSLNTEAFF. The CDR3 nucleotides are TGTGCCTGGAGTAGGAGTTTGAACACTGAAGCTTTCTTT.

The rearrangement uses TRBV5-1 and TRBJ2-7, with no clear D. The CDR3 contains 15 residues. Trimming removed 0 bases from V and 2 bases from J, with 12 bases in between. CDR1 is SGHRS, CDR2 YFSETQ, per germline. The CDR3 is CASSLGQTLTYEQYF. The CDR3, as DNA: TGCGCCAGCAGCTTGGGGCAGACCCTTACCTACGAGCAGTACTTC.

This chain connects TRBV6-1 to TRBJ1-5; 11 bases match TRBD1. This CDR3 has 15 residues. CDR1 MNHNS and CDR2 SASEGT come from the germline V gene. J lost 4 bases, V lost 6 bases, and 5 bases had no gene match. The CDR3 is CASRTGQGANQPQHF. The CDR3 bases are TGTGCCAGCAGGACCGGACAGGGGGCAAATCAGCCCCAGCATTTT.

The chain employs TRBV7-3 and TRBJ2-1, with 8 bases identical to TRBD1. CDR1 is SGHTA, CDR2 FQGTGA, per germline. Losses at the gene ends were 2 bases for V and 0 bases for J; bases not matched to a gene: 3. The CDR3 loop spans 16 amino acids. CDR3 in amino acids: CASSLGDRHSYNEQFF. Here the CDR3 DNA reads TGTGCCAGCAGCTTAGGGGACAGGCACTCCTACAATGAGCAGTTCTTC.

This chain uses TRBV19 with TRBJ2-2; TRBD1 matches at 7 bases. This CDR3 is built from 14 residues. V shed 5 bases and J 4 bases; nucleotides not matched to a gene: 4. The V gene's germline CDR1 is LNHDA and CDR2 SQIVND (reference sequence). CDR3 bases: TGTGCCAGTAGTTTTTCAGGGGGCACCGGGGAGCTGTTTTTT. Amino acids: CASSFSGGTGELFF.

The chain has TRBV28 and TRBJ2-7, with 7 bases matching TRBD2. Trimming at V came to 4 bases and at J to 3 bases, leaving 0 bases not matched to a gene. The CDR3 covers 12 residues. The germline CDR1 and CDR2 sequences are MDHEN and SYDVKM. The CDR3 loop is CASSSGGYEQYF. CDR3 DNA: TGTGCCAGCAGTTCGGGGGGCTACGAGCAGTACTTC. The complete variable domain, with remaining parts taken from reference TRBV28 and TRBJ2-7, reads DVKVTQSSRYLVKRTGEKVFLECVQDMDHENMFWYRQDPGLGLRLIYFSYDVKMKEKGDIPEGYSVSREKKERFSLILESASTNQTSMYLCASSSGGYEQYFGPGTRLTVT.

V gene TRBV6-1 combines with J gene TRBJ1-4, with a weak D call TRBD1 (5 bases). Germline V CDR1 and CDR2: MNHNS, SASEGT. The CDR3 sequence is 13 residues long. The V end was cut by 6 bases, the J end by 7 bases, with 12 bases between. For the CDR3, the DNA is TGTGCCAGCAGGAACCCCGGGGGTGAAAAACTGTTTTTT. Translated, it gives CASRNPGGEKLFF.

Written as DNA, the CDR3 is TGTGCCAGTAGTATATATGGGGGACAGGGGAATGGCTACACCTTC. Amino acid sequence: CASSIYGGQGNGYTF. The V gene is TRBV19, the J gene TRBJ1-2, with TRBD1 matching 10 bases. Losses at the gene ends were 2 bases for V and 6 bases for J; bases not matched to a gene: 6. CDR3 length: 15 amino acids. Germline values: CDR1 LNHDA, CDR2 SQIVND (reference sequence). Full variable domain (remainder filled in from reference TRBV19 and TRBJ1-2): DGGITQSPKYLFRKEGQNVTLSCEQNLNHDAMYWYRQDPGQGLRLIYYSQIVNDFQKGDIAEGYSVSREKKESFPLTVTSAQKNPTAFYLCASSIYGGQGNGYTFGSGTRLTVV.

The chain couples TRBV5-4 to TRBJ2-2; 12 bases map to TRBD2. Germline assignment: CDR1 SGHNT and CDR2 YYREEE (reference sequence). CDR3 length: 16 amino acids. Trimming at V came to 0 bases and at J to 6 bases, leaving 3 bases not matched to a gene. The CDR3 sequence: CASSLGTSGVAGELFF. The CDR3 nucleotides are TGTGCCAGCAGCTTGGGGACTAGCGGGGTCGCCGGGGAGCTGTTTTTT. The full variable domain, completed using reference TRBV5-4 and TRBJ2-2, is ETGVTQSPTHLIKTRGQQVTLRCSSQSGHNTVSWYQQALGQGPQFIFQYYREEENGRGNFPPRFSGLQFPNYSSELNVNALELDDSALYLCASSLGTSGVAGELFFGEGSRLTVL.

The chain uses TRBV10-3 and TRBJ1-6; tentatively, D is TRBD1 (5 bases). V was shortened by 9 bases and J by 3 bases, with 15 bases between the two germline ends. The germline V gene encodes CDR1 ENHRY and CDR2 SYGVKD. The CDR3 consists of 15 residues. In DNA, the CDR3 is TGTGCCATTCGGGGGAGGGCTGACTATAATTCACCCCTCCACTTT. The encoded protein is CAIRGRADYNSPLHF.

The V and J genes are TRBV29-1 and TRBJ2-1; 8 bases match TRBD1. The germline V gene encodes CDR1 SQVTM and CDR2 ANQGSEA. The CDR3 sequence is 12 residues long. J gave up 8 bases and V 7 bases, and 7 bases lay outside the gene matches. This CDR3 reads CSGGTGKDEQFF. The CDR3 DNA sequence: TGCAGCGGCGGGACAGGAAAAGATGAGCAGTTCTTC.